The source of this T cell receptor (beta chain) is a study of T cell responses to AZD1222 COVID-19 vaccine (dated by TCRdb to 2020 to 2022). Background for the entire study: AZD1222 recipients given second doses at about 4 weeks or at about 12 weeks were pooled, since spike-specific TCR depth and breadth were not found to differ between the two schedules. Enrollment into the trials was organized by age into subgroups of 18-55, 56-69 and 70-plus years, and those subgroups contained roughly 140, 27 and 60 TCR-sequenced participants, respectively. TCR sequencing covered 233 trial participants: 207 given two doses of AZD1222 and approximately 26 given two doses of MenACWY control vaccine. General conclusions and limits of the study: After two AZD1222 doses, both the breadth and the depth of spike-specific TCRs were significantly higher than at day 0 and than in MenACWY recipients. Conclusions about previously exposed vaccinees are limited, since just a handful of AZD1222 recipients were seropositive for SARS-CoV-2 at baseline. Epitopes outside the regions mutated in the B.1.351 and B.1.1.7 variants were reportedly recognized by nearly half of the unique spike-specific TCRs. Participants were mostly white British and included more females than males, and it was suggested by the authors that clonal diversity may have been underestimated. In the small 56-69-year group, the increase in depth fell short of significance, most likely because of low power. The vaccine-associated CD4 TCRs covered the entire spike protein, and the dominant responses fell in regions 160-218 and 743-854. Because no samples from the day 14 peak response were available, repertoires could be characterized only after the peak T cell response.

The sample's time point label is to be understood as: baseline before first vaccination. Samples from vaccinated people were obtained from the UK trials COV001 and COV002, which included a single-blind randomized controlled phase 2/3 trial of AZD1222 (ChAdOx1 nCoV-19) in healthy adults. For TCRbeta chain sequencing, PBMC samples were collected from trial participants at day 0 and at day 28 after the second dose. V is shortened by 3 bases, J by 1 base, and the region joining them spans 3 bases. Including cysteine and phenylalanine, the CDR3 has 12 amino acids. Kept here is only the CDR3 DNA, which spans 36 bases and is read in frame from base 1. Taken from the germline V gene, the CDR1 and CDR2 loops are SGHDN and FVKESK. The CDR3 regions of human TCRbeta chains were analyzed by immunosequencing. In the paper's pipeline: Repertoire TCRs were matched against a reference library of SARS-CoV-2-specific TCRs generated with the MIRA antigen-specificity platform. Breadth was defined as the fraction of unique TCRs that were SARS-CoV-2-associated. Depth was defined as the fraction of total T cells that were SARS-CoV-2-associated. Using the MIRA data, every spike-specific TCR was mapped to the spike region that the TCR reacted to and assigned to either a CD4 or a CD8 class. Log10-transformed breadth and depth values were compared by one-way ANOVA with Sidak's multiple comparisons tests. This is the immuneACCESS table as TCRdb keeps it, with only in-frame sequences that have V and J called. A part of the clones is gone; compared with another copy, unresolved V genes explain less than half, and the rest is unexplained. Clonal size and the V and J genes are those of that table, whereas D and trimming came from the DNA. The sample has some 140,000 clones on record, about 88% of them singletons. Clones ranked in the top ten supply around 2.9% of the sample.

Turning to this clone: Which antigen it targets is not known. Base qualities are not at hand, and no much larger clone is one base apart.

The chain is assembled from TRBV14 and TRBJ1-2; the D gene remains uncertain. The receptor was isolated from an adult in good health. Sample: peripheral blood, taken on day 0 of AZD1222 vaccination. The nucleotide sequence reads as follows: TGTGCCAGCAGCCATGGTAACTATGGCTACACCTTC. This encodes CASSHGNYGYTF.